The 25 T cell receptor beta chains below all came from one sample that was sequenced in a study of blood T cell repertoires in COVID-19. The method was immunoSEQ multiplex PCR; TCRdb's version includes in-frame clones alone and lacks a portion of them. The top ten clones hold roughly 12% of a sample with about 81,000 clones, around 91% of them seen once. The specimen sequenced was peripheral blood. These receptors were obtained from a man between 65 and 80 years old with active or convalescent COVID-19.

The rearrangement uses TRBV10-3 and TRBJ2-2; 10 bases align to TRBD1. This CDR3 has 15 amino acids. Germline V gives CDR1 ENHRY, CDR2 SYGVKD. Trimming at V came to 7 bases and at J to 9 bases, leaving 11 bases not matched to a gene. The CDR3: CAITPGQGLGRELFF. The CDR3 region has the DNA TGTGCCATCACTCCGGGACAGGGGCTTGGCAGGGAGCTGTTTTTT.

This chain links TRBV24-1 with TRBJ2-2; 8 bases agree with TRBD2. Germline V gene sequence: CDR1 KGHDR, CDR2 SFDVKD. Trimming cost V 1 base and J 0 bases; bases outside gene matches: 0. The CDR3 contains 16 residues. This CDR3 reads CATSDLAGANTGELFF. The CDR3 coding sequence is TGTGCCACCAGTGATTTAGCGGGGGCGAACACCGGGGAGCTGTTTTTT.

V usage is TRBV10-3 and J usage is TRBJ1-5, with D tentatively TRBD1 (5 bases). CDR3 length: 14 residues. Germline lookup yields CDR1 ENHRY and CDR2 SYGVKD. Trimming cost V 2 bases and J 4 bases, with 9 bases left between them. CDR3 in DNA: TGTGCCATCAGTGAGAGGGCAGGGAATCAGCCCCAGCATTTT. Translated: CAISERAGNQPQHF.

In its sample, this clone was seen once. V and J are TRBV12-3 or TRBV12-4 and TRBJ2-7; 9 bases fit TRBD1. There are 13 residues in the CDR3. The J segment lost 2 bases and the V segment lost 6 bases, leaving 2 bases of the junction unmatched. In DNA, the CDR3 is TGTGCCAGCAGGGGACAGGGCACCTACGAGCAGTACTTC. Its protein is CASRGQGTYEQYF.

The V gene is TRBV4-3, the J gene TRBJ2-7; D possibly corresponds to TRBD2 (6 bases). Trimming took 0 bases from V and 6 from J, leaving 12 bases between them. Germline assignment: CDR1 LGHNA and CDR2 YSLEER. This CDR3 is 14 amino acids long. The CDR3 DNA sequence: TGCGCCAGCAGCCAAGACTTGGAGGGGCGCGAGCAGTACTTC. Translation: CASSQDLEGREQYF.

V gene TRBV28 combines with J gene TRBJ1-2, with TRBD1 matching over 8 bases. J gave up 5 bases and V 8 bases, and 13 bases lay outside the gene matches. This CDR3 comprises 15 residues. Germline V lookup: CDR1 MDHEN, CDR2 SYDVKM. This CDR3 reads CASRLSGGLWYGYTF. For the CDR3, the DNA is TGTGCCAGCCGACTCTCAGGGGGCTTATGGTATGGCTACACCTTC.

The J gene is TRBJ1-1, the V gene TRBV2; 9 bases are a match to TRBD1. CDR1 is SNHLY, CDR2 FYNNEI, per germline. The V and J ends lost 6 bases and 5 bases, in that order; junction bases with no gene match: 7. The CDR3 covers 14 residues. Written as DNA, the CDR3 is TGTGCCAGCAGGCAACAGGGGGCCGGGACTGAAGCTTTCTTT. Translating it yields CASRQQGAGTEAFF.

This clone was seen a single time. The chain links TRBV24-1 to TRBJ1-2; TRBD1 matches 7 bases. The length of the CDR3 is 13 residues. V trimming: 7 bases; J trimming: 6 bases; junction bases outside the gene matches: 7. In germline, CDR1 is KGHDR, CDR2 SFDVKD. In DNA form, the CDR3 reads TGTGCCACCAGCCAAGGGGGCAGGGATGGCTACACCTTC. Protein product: CATSQGGRDGYTF.

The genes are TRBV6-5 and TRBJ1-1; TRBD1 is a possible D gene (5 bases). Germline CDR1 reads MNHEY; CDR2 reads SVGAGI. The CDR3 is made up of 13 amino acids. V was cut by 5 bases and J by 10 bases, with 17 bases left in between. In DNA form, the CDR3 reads TGTGCCAGCAGTCCACGGGAGGGGAATTTAGCTTTCTTT. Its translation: CASSPREGNLAFF.

CDR3 nucleotides: TGTGCCAGTAGCCCCCAAGGGACAGACGACACCGGGGAGCTGTTTTTT. Protein product: CASSPQGTDDTGELFF. This sequence joins TRBV19 and TRBJ2-2; 7 nucleotides agree with TRBD1. With 6 bases clipped from V and 3 bases from J, the junction kept 10 bases outside the gene matches. Germline lookup yields CDR1 LNHDA and CDR2 SQIVND (reference sequence). The CDR3 runs 16 residues.

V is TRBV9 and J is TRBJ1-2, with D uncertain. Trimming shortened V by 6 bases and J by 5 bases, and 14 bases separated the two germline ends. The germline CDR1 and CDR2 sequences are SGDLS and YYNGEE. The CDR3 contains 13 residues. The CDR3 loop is CASTLLPGYGYTF. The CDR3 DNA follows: TGTGCCAGCACCCTACTCCCAGGATATGGCTACACCTTC.

CDR3 in DNA: TGCGCCAGCAGCCAATACGGGGACAGGGGGCGAGGCACTGAAGCTTTCTTT. Its translation is CASSQYGDRGRGTEAFF. The chain uses TRBV4-3 and TRBJ1-1; 12 bases map to TRBD1. The CDR3 has 17 residues. The germline gives CDR1 LGHNA, CDR2 YSLEER. The junction had 8 bases not matched to a gene; V was cut back by 2 bases and J by 4 bases.

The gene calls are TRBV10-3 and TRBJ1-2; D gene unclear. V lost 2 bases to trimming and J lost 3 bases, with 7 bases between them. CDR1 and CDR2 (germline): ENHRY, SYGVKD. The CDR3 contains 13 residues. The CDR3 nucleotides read TGTGCCATCAGTGAGGGAGGTGACTATGGCTACACCTTC. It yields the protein CAISEGGDYGYTF.

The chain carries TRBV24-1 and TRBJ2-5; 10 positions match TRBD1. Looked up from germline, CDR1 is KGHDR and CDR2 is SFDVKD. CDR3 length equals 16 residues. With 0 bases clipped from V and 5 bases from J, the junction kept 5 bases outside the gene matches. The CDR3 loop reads CATSDLGGTGVETQYF. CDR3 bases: TGTGCCACCAGTGATTTGGGGGGGACAGGGGTCGAGACCCAGTACTTC.

For the CDR3, the DNA is TGTGCCAGCAGCCAAGCGTGGCAGGCAGAGTATGGCTACACCTTC. Protein product: CASSQAWQAEYGYTF. The chain uses TRBV3-1 (or the pseudogene TRBV3-2) and TRBJ1-2; D is unclear. This CDR3 comprises 15 residues. The V end was cut by 1 base, the J end by 5 bases, with 14 bases between. Germline-derived CDR1 and CDR2 are LGHDT and YNNKEL (reference sequence).

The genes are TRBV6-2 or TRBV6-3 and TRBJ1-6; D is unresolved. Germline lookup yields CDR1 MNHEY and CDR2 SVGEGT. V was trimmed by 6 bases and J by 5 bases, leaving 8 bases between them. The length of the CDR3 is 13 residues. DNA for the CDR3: TGTGCCAGCAGCCTCTATAATAATTCACCCCTCCACTTT. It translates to CASSLYNNSPLHF.

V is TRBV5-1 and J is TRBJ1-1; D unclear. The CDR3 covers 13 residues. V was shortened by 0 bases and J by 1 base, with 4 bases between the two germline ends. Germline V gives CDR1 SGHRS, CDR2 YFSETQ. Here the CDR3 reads CASSLGGNTEAFF. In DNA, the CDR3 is TGCGCCAGCAGCTTGGGCGGGAACACTGAAGCTTTCTTT. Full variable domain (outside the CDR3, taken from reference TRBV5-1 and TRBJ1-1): KAGVTQTPRYLIKTRGQQVTLSCSPISGHRSVSWYQQTPGQGLQFLFEYFSETQRNKGNFPGRFSGRQFSNSRSEMNVSTLELGDSALYLCASSLGGNTEAFFGQGTRLTVV.

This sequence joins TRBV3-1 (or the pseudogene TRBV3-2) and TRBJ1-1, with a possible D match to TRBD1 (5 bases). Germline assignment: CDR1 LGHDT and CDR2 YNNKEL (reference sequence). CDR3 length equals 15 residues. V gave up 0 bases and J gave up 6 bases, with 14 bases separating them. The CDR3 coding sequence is TGTGCCAGCAGCCAAGAGGACAAGATATACGCTGAAGCTTTCTTT. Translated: CASSQEDKIYAEAFF.

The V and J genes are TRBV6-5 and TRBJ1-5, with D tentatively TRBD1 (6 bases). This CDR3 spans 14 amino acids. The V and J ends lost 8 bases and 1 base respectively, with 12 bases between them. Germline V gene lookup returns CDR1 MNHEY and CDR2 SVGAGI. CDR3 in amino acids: CASGWTASNQPQHF. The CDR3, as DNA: TGTGCCAGCGGGTGGACAGCAAGCAATCAGCCCCAGCATTTT.

The CDR3 loop is CASSNGVRWVGTEAFF. CDR3 DNA sequence: TGTGCCAGTAGTAACGGGGTGCGGTGGGTTGGCACTGAAGCTTTCTTT. This chain uses TRBV19 with TRBJ1-1; no firm D call. CDR1 LNHDA and CDR2 SQIVND come from the germline V gene (reference sequence). The CDR3 is 16 residues long. The V end was cut by 4 bases, the J end by 4 bases, with 19 bases between.

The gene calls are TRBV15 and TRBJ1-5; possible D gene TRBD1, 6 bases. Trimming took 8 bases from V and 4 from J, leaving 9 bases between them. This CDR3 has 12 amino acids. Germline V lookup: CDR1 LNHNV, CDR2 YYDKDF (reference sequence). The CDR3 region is CATGTPNQPQHF. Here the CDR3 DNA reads TGTGCCACCGGGACACCAAATCAGCCCCAGCATTTT.

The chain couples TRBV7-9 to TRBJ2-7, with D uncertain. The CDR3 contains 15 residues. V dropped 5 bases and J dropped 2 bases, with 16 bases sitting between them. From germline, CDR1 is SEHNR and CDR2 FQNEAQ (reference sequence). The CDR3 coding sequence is TGTGCCAGCAGCACCGCGAACGCGCCAACCTACGAGCAGTACTTC. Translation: CASSTANAPTYEQYF.

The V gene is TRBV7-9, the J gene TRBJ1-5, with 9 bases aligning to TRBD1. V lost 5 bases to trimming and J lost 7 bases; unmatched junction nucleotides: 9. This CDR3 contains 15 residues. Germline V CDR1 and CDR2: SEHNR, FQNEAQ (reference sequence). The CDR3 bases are TGTGCCAGCAGCCCGGGACAGGGTGAAGGCCAGCCCCAGCATTTT. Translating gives CASSPGQGEGQPQHF.

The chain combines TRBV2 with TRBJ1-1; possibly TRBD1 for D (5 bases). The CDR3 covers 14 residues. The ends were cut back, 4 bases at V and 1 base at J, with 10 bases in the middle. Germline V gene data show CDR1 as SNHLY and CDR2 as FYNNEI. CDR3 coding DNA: TGTGCCAGCAGTGCAAGGGGAAAGAACACTGAAGCTTTCTTT. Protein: CASSARGKNTEAFF.

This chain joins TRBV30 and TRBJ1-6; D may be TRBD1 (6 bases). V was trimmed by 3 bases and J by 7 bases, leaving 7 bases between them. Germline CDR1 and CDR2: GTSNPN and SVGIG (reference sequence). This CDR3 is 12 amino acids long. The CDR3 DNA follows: TGTGCCTGGAGCGACAGGAATTCACCCCTCCACTTT. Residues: CAWSDRNSPLHF.